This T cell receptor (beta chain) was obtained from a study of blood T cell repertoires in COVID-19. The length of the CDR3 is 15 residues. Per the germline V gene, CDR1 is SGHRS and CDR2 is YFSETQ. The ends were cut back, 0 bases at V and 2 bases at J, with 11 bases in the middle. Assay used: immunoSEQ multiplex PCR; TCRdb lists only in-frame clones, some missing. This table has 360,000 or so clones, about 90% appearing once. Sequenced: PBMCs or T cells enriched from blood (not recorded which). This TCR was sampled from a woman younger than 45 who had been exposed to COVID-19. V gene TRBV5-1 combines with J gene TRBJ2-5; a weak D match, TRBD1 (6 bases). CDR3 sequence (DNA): TGCGCCAGCAGCTTGGGGGACATAACTCAAGAGACCCAGTACTTC. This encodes CASSLGDITQETQYF. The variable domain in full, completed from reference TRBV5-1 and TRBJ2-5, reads KAGVTQTPRYLIKTRGQQVTLSCSPISGHRSVSWYQQTPGQGLQFLFEYFSETQRNKGNFPGRFSGRQFSNSRSEMNVSTLELGDSALYLCASSLGDITQETQYFGPGTRLLVL.